This T cell receptor (beta chain) was obtained from a study of blood T cell repertoires in COVID-19. Study-level information: COVID-19 samples collected from the United States, Italy and Spain covered acute and convalescent phases. T cells, B-cell-depleted T cells, or PBMCs provided the cDNA or gDNA that served as material.

Cohorts were assigned according to the clinical history that participants reported. Recovered status in Cohort 3 required two negative PCRs, clearance, or symptom resolution. V trimming: 2 bases; J trimming: 4 bases; junction bases outside the gene matches: 5. The CDR3 covers 16 residues. Germline V lookup: CDR1 MDHEN, CDR2 SYDVKM. Using immunoSEQ multiplex PCR, the repertoire was profiled, and TCRdb retains in-frame clones only, with some absent. The repertoire holds over 300,000 clones, with approximately 89% as singletons. The chain has TRBV28 and TRBJ1-3; 10 bases fit TRBD1. The sequenced sample was PBMCs or T cells enriched from blood (not recorded which). The sequence derives from a middle-aged woman who had recovered from COVID-19. Here the CDR3 DNA reads TGTGCCAGCAGTTTACCCGGACAGGGGGACGGAAACACCATATATTTT. Its protein is CASSLPGQGDGNTIYF.